Each of the 23 T cell receptor beta chains below was sequenced from the same sample in a study of T cell responses to AZD1222 COVID-19 vaccine. Repertoires were generated with immunoSEQ multiplex PCR, while TCRdb's copy carries only in-frame clones and drops some. This table holds some 130,000 clones, about 90% found once. This sample comprised peripheral blood, obtained on day 0 of AZD1222 vaccination. Receptor source: an adult in good health.

This chain uses TRBV11-2 with TRBJ2-5, with D possibly being TRBD1 or TRBD2 (5 bases each). The CDR3 contains 14 residues. Trimming removed 5 bases at V and 4 bases at J, with 14 bases between. Per germline, CDR1 SGHAT and CDR2 FQNNGV. CDR3 sequence: CASSLGTYGETQYF. CDR3 nucleotides: TGTGCCAGCAGCCTTGGGACCTATGGAGAGACCCAGTACTTC.

The CDR3 nucleotides read TGTGCCAGCAGTCGGGGGATAGGCTACGAGCAGTACTTC. This translates into CASSRGIGYEQYF. The chain combines TRBV28 with TRBJ2-7, with D tentatively TRBD2 (6 bases). Deletions cut 5 bases from V and 3 bases from J, with 11 bases between. The CDR3 covers 13 residues. Looked up from germline, CDR1 is MDHEN and CDR2 is SYDVKM.

The chain links TRBV7-9 to TRBJ2-7, with 7 bases matching TRBD1. Germline V lookup: CDR1 SEHNR, CDR2 FQNEAQ (reference sequence). The CDR3 sequence is 14 residues long. Trimming removed 5 bases from V and 0 bases from J; junction bases left unmatched: 4. In nucleotides, the CDR3 is TGTGCCAGCAGCGGGACAGACCACTCCTACGAGCAGTACTTC. Translated, it gives CASSGTDHSYEQYF. Based on the CDR3 plus reference TRBV7-9 and TRBJ2-7, the full variable domain is DTGVSQNPRHKITKRGQNVTFRCDPISEHNRLYWYRQTLGQGPEFLTYFQNEAQLEKSRLLSDRFSAERPKGSFSTLEIQRTEQGDSAMYLCASSGTDHSYEQYFGPGTRLTVT.

The chain is built from TRBV18 and TRBJ1-1; TRBD1 aligns across 7 bases. V shed 4 bases, J shed 10 bases, and the junction held 12 bases outside the gene matches. CDR1 KGHSH and CDR2 LQKENI come from the germline V gene. The CDR3 length is 14 residues. The CDR3 sequence is CASSLSGQPRGAFF. In DNA form, the CDR3 reads TGTGCCAGCTCACTATCGGGACAGCCCAGAGGAGCTTTCTTT.

The CDR3: CASSELGRATEAFF. The CDR3 DNA follows: TGTGCCAGCAGTGAACTTGGCAGGGCCACTGAAGCTTTCTTT. This chain uses TRBV6-1 with TRBJ1-1; TRBD1 is a possible D gene (5 bases). The CDR3 runs 14 residues. Trimming removed 2 bases at V and 4 bases at J, with 11 bases between. Germline CDR1 is MNHNS and CDR2 is SASEGT.

The V call is TRBV12-3 or TRBV12-4, the J call TRBJ1-4; perhaps TRBD1 as D (6 bases). Trimming pared 2 bases from V and 10 bases from J, leaving 11 bases between. The CDR3 loop spans 13 amino acids. The DNA of the CDR3 is TGTGCCAGCAGTTTAATTGGGGGCGGAAAACTGTTTTTT. Its protein is CASSLIGGGKLFF.

The chain joins TRBV30 to TRBJ1-2; the D gene is possibly TRBD1 (6 bases). V was clipped by 2 bases and J by 5 bases, with 15 bases between them. The CDR3 loop spans 14 amino acids. The germline CDR1 and CDR2 sequences are GTSNPN and SVGIG (reference sequence). The CDR3 DNA is TGTGCCTGGAGTAGGGGACAATCCTGGTATGGCTACACCTTC. As protein: CAWSRGQSWYGYTF.

The rearrangement joins TRBV9 to TRBJ1-4; D may be TRBD1 (5 bases). This CDR3 contains 17 residues. The germline gives CDR1 SGDLS, CDR2 YYNGEE. The V and J ends lost 0 bases and 3 bases respectively, with 15 bases between them. Here the CDR3 reads CASSVASGAPSNEKLFF. The CDR3 coding sequence is TGTGCCAGCAGCGTAGCGTCCGGGGCGCCGTCTAATGAAAAACTGTTTTTT.

The rearrangement joins TRBV4-1 to TRBJ2-1, with D tentatively TRBD1 (6 bases). Trimming stripped 5 bases from V and 3 bases from J, with 14 bases between. CDR3 length equals 15 residues. Germline values: CDR1 MGHRA, CDR2 YSYEKL. The CDR3, as DNA: TGCGCCAGCAGCTTCAGGGGCCTACTCTACAATGAGCAGTTCTTC. Its translation: CASSFRGLLYNEQFF.

The rearrangement joins TRBV5-1 to TRBJ2-3, with 7 bases identical to TRBD2. The CDR3 sequence is 15 residues long. V was clipped by 5 bases and J by 2 bases; unmatched bases: 8. CDR1 is SGHRS and CDR2 is YFSETQ in the germline V gene. The CDR3 loop reads CASSLLAYSTDTQYF. The CDR3, as DNA: TGCGCCAGCAGTCTACTAGCGTACTCCACAGATACGCAGTATTTT.

The genes are TRBV27 and TRBJ2-7; 9 bases line up with TRBD1. Trimming removed 3 bases from V and 2 bases from J; junction bases left unmatched: 8. The length of the CDR3 is 16 residues. CDR1 and CDR2 from the germline V gene are MNHEY and SMNVEV (reference sequence). CDR3 loop: CASSFGTGWGTYEQYF. DNA of the CDR3: TGTGCCAGCAGTTTTGGGACAGGGTGGGGGACCTACGAGCAGTACTTC.

The V gene is TRBV7-2, the J gene TRBJ2-3; TRBD2 matches at 11 bases. The V gene end was trimmed by 1 base and the J gene end by 3 bases; junction bases not matched to a gene: 12. This CDR3 has 19 amino acids. Germline V CDR1 and CDR2: SGHTA, FQGNSA. CDR3 nucleotides: TGTGCCAGCAGCTTAGTCGCCTTAGCGGGAGGGCCGGGGACAGATACGCAGTATTTT. It is translated as CASSLVALAGGPGTDTQYF.

This chain joins TRBV6-1 and TRBJ2-1, with TRBD2 matching 12 bases. After removal of 4 bases from V and 8 bases from J, the junction contained 9 bases not matched to a gene. The CDR3 contains 16 residues. Germline V gene sequence: CDR1 MNHNS, CDR2 SASEGT. The CDR3: CASSGLRTSGIDEQFF. Here the CDR3 DNA reads TGTGCCAGCAGTGGACTTCGGACTAGCGGGATCGATGAGCAGTTCTTC.

This clone was observed once. The gene calls are TRBV9 and TRBJ2-2, with 7 positions matching TRBD1. The CDR3 sequence is 19 residues long. V lost 4 bases to trimming and J lost 6 bases; unmatched junction nucleotides: 21. Germline CDR1 reads SGDLS; CDR2 reads YYNGEE. CDR3 coding DNA: TGTGCCAGCAGCCAATCTACCCGAGACAGGGACAGAGCGGCCGGGGAGCTGTTTTTT. Its translation: CASSQSTRDRDRAAGELFF.

The V and J genes are TRBV9 and TRBJ1-5, with TRBD1 matching 11 bases. The CDR3 spans 16 residues. In germline, CDR1 is SGDLS, CDR2 YYNGEE. Germline trimming cut 2 bases from V and 4 bases from J; bases unmatched to any gene: 5. Here the CDR3 reads CASSVGTGGANQPQHF. CDR3 nucleotides: TGTGCCAGCAGCGTCGGGACAGGGGGTGCTAATCAGCCCCAGCATTTT.

The chain is built from TRBV7-9 and TRBJ1-3; no clear D gene. This CDR3 comprises 12 residues. Trimming took off 1 base at V and 8 bases at J, with 6 bases between the two ends. The germline CDR1 and CDR2 sequences are SEHNR and FQNEAQ (reference sequence). The CDR3 DNA is TGTGCCAGCAGCTTAGGTGGGGACACCATATATTTT. Protein: CASSLGGDTIYF.

The rearrangement links TRBV12-5 to TRBJ1-1, with D unresolved. CDR1 and CDR2 from the germline V gene are LGHNT and FRNRAP. The CDR3 has 18 residues. V lost 3 bases and J lost 2, with 22 bases in between. CDR3 protein: CASGFRPPPRESNTEAFF. CDR3 in DNA: TGTGCTAGTGGTTTCCGGCCACCACCTAGGGAGTCTAACACTGAAGCTTTCTTT.

The rearrangement joins TRBV9 to TRBJ1-1; 11 positions match TRBD1. Germline V gene data show CDR1 as SGDLS and CDR2 as YYNGEE. The CDR3 has 15 residues. Trimming removed 1 base from V and 6 bases from J; junction bases left unmatched: 5. The CDR3 is CASSVTGTGGAEAFF. DNA for the CDR3: TGTGCCAGCAGCGTAACCGGGACAGGGGGTGCTGAAGCTTTCTTT.

V usage is TRBV19 and J usage is TRBJ2-7; 9 bases line up with TRBD2. This CDR3 region has 14 residues. Looked up from germline, CDR1 is LNHDA and CDR2 is SQIVND (reference sequence). The V and J ends lost 6 bases and 6 bases, in that order; junction bases with no gene match: 9. For the CDR3, the DNA is TGTGCCAGTAGGCGTACTAGCGGGTCGGTCGAGCAGTACTTC. As protein: CASRRTSGSVEQYF.

This rearrangement joins TRBV7-2 to TRBJ2-7; D unclear. With 8 bases removed from V and 6 bases from J, the gap between germline ends came to 14 bases. Germline V gene data show CDR1 as SGHTA and CDR2 as FQGNSA. CDR3 length equals 12 residues. The DNA of the CDR3 is TGTGCCAGCTCCCCTTCTTCAGCCGAGCAGTACTTC. Its protein product is CASSPSSAEQYF.

The gene calls are TRBV7-9 and TRBJ2-5, with 10 positions matching TRBD1. CDR1 and CDR2 (germline): SEHNR, FQNEAQ (reference sequence). Trimming cost V 2 bases and J 4 bases; bases outside gene matches: 4. This CDR3 has 15 residues. CDR3 residues: CASSLSRTGGETQYF. Written as DNA, the CDR3 is TGTGCCAGCAGCTTATCAAGGACAGGGGGAGAGACCCAGTACTTC. Drawing the rest from reference TRBV7-9 and TRBJ2-5, the complete variable domain is DTGVSQNPRHKITKRGQNVTFRCDPISEHNRLYWYRQTLGQGPEFLTYFQNEAQLEKSRLLSDRFSAERPKGSFSTLEIQRTEQGDSAMYLCASSLSRTGGETQYFGPGTRLLVL.

This rearrangement joins TRBV5-6 to TRBJ1-1; D remains unclear. The germline CDR1 and CDR2 sequences are SGHDT and YYEEEE. Trimming removed 4 bases from V and 3 bases from J, with 10 bases in between. The CDR3 loop spans 13 amino acids. The CDR3 region is CASSGRWDTEAFF. The CDR3 DNA follows: TGTGCCAGCAGCGGGCGGTGGGACACTGAAGCTTTCTTT.

The chain links TRBV27 to TRBJ2-1; 10 bases are a match to TRBD1. The CDR3 has 16 residues. With 3 bases clipped from V and 5 bases from J, the junction kept 7 bases outside the gene matches. The germline gives CDR1 MNHEY, CDR2 SMNVEV (reference sequence). CDR3 sequence: CASSFGQGGRHNEQFF. CDR3 DNA sequence: TGTGCCAGCAGTTTCGGACAGGGGGGCCGTCACAATGAGCAGTTCTTC.